Each of the 23 T cell receptor beta chains below was sequenced from the same sample in a study of Ad26.COV2.S vaccination and SARS-CoV-2 variants. Treatment indicated: approximately 18 received Ad26.COV2.S at low or high dose, single or two shots; 5 received placebo; per-sample allocation not given. At day 63 after the first vaccine or placebo injection, samples were drawn. Sequencing was performed with immunoSEQ multiplex PCR; in TCRdb, only in-frame clones are kept and a portion is missing. The sample carries about 400,000 clones, 88% recorded once. This specimen consisted of peripheral blood, obtained in a trial of Ad26.COV2.S vaccine versus placebo. Receptors were obtained from a person between 18 and 59 years old who received the Ad26.COV2.S COVID-19 vaccine or a placebo.

Only a few counts were recorded for this clone. The chain recombines TRBV29-1 with TRBJ2-5, with D possibly TRBD1 on 6 matching bases. The CDR3 has 13 amino acids. V shed 7 bases and J shed 2 bases, with 14 bases lying between them. Germline lookup yields CDR1 SQVTM and CDR2 ANQGSEA. As DNA, the CDR3 is TGCAGCGCCAGGGGATTGGGACAAGAGACCCAGTACTTC. This encodes CSARGLGQETQYF.

This clone was counted between two and nine times. The rearrangement uses TRBV27 and TRBJ2-2, with 9 bases aligning to TRBD2. The trim removed 3 bases at V and 3 bases at J, leaving 2 bases unmatched. CDR1 MNHEY and CDR2 SMNVEV come from the germline V gene (reference sequence). This CDR3 has 15 amino acids. DNA for the CDR3: TGTGCCAGCAGTTTCGCGGGGGGGTACACCGGGGAGCTGTTTTTT. Translation: CASSFAGGYTGELFF.

The V call is TRBV6-1, the J call TRBJ1-5; the D gene is possibly TRBD1 (6 bases). Trimming removed 2 bases from V and 5 bases from J, with 10 bases in between. The CDR3 has 14 amino acids. Germline loops: CDR1 MNHNS, CDR2 SASEGT. CDR3 coding DNA: TGTGCCAGCAGTGAATCCAGGGGATATCAGCCCCAGCATTTT. It encodes CASSESRGYQPQHF.

The V and J genes are TRBV6-2 or TRBV6-3 and TRBJ2-1, with 8 bases aligning to TRBD2. V lost 2 bases to trimming and J lost 7 bases; unmatched junction nucleotides: 22. There are 20 residues in the CDR3. Germline V gene sequence: CDR1 MNHEY, CDR2 SVGEGT. The CDR3 sequence: CASSYPVFSSGVTVGNEQFF. In nucleotides, the CDR3 is TGTGCCAGCAGTTACCCCGTATTTAGTAGCGGGGTTACGGTAGGGAATGAGCAGTTCTTC.

V is TRBV6-5 and J is TRBJ2-7, with 8 positions matching TRBD1. Germline CDR1 and CDR2: MNHEY and SVGAGI. J was trimmed by 5 bases and V by 5 bases; bases with no gene match: 5. This CDR3 has 13 residues. The CDR3 reads CASSRTGLNEQYF. The DNA of the CDR3 is TGTGCCAGCAGTAGGACAGGGTTAAACGAGCAGTACTTC.

The V and J genes are TRBV19 and TRBJ2-7, with 9 bases matching TRBD1. Germline V gene sequence: CDR1 LNHDA, CDR2 SQIVND (reference sequence). The CDR3 is 14 residues long. Trimming at V came to 4 bases and at J to 2 bases, leaving 3 bases not matched to a gene. The CDR3 here is CASSTRQGAYEQYF. The CDR3 DNA follows: TGTGCCAGTAGTACAAGACAGGGGGCCTACGAGCAGTACTTC.

The CDR3 DNA reads as TGTGCCAGCAGACTGGGGTTAGCCGACACAGATACGCAGTATTTT. Translation: CASRLGLADTDTQYF. V usage is TRBV6-5 and J usage is TRBJ2-3; D remains unclear. V was pared by 6 bases and J by 2 bases, with 15 bases between. The CDR3 spans 15 residues. Germline-derived CDR1 and CDR2 are MNHEY and SVGAGI.

This chain links TRBV5-5 with TRBJ1-4; D is possibly TRBD1 (6 bases). CDR1 is SGHKS, CDR2 YYEKEE, per germline (reference sequence). The CDR3 sequence is 14 residues long. V was shortened by 3 bases and J by 7 bases, with 13 bases between the two germline ends. CDR3 DNA: TGTGCCAGCAGCTGGGGGGCCGAGGGTGAAAAACTGTTTTTT. It codes for CASSWGAEGEKLFF.

The chain links TRBV7-9 to TRBJ2-7, with 9 bases that match TRBD1. The trim removed 0 bases at V and 5 bases at J, leaving 5 bases unmatched. Germline CDR1 SEHNR, CDR2 FQNEAQ (reference sequence). This CDR3 contains 15 residues. The DNA of the CDR3 is TGTGCCAGCAGCTTAGCTGGACAGGGGCCCCACGAGCAGTACTTC. Its translation: CASSLAGQGPHEQYF.

The J gene is TRBJ2-7, the V gene TRBV9; 7 bases fit TRBD2. This CDR3 comprises 13 residues. Germline CDR1 and CDR2: SGDLS and YYNGEE. V shed 3 bases and J 2 bases; nucleotides not matched to a gene: 2. For the CDR3, the DNA is TGTGCCAGCAGCGAAGCGGGGACCTACGAGCAGTACTTC. Translation gives CASSEAGTYEQYF.

The rearrangement joins TRBV6-6 to TRBJ2-5; D is unclear. This CDR3 has 13 residues. Trimming took off 2 bases at V and 4 bases at J, with 8 bases between the two ends. Per germline, CDR1 MNHNY and CDR2 SVGAGI (reference sequence). The CDR3 loop reads CASSYGRSETQYF. DNA of the CDR3: TGTGCCAGCAGTTACGGCAGGTCAGAGACCCAGTACTTC.

The chain carries TRBV3-1 (or the pseudogene TRBV3-2) and TRBJ1-2; 8 nucleotides line up with TRBD1. From germline, CDR1 is LGHDT and CDR2 YNNKEL (reference sequence). The CDR3 has 16 residues. V lost 0 bases and J lost 7; bases outside the gene matches: 10. The CDR3 nucleotides are TGTGCCAGCAGCCAAGATCACGGACAGGGCGTGGGTGGCTACACCTTC. Protein: CASSQDHGQGVGGYTF.

The rearrangement joins TRBV6-2 or TRBV6-3 to TRBJ2-3; 8 bases match TRBD2. The V gene's germline CDR1 is MNHEY and CDR2 SVGEGT. The CDR3 loop spans 16 amino acids. V lost 6 bases to trimming and J lost 5 bases; unmatched junction nucleotides: 13. CDR3 sequence reads: CASSPREGSQGDTQYF. The CDR3 DNA reads TGTGCCAGCAGCCCACGGGAGGGTAGCCAGGGAGATACGCAGTATTTT.

The rearrangement uses TRBV28 and TRBJ2-7; tentative D call: TRBD1 (5 bases). The V end lost 3 bases, the J end lost 2 bases, and 11 bases lay between the germline ends. CDR1 MDHEN and CDR2 SYDVKM come from the germline V gene. CDR3 length equals 14 residues. CDR3 nucleotide sequence: TGTGCCAGCAGTTTTTCAGGGCAAACCTACGAGCAGTACTTC. Amino acids: CASSFSGQTYEQYF.

This clone was seen a handful of times. The chain employs TRBV27 and TRBJ1-2; 8 bases agree with TRBD1. This CDR3 is built from 14 residues. Unmatched junction bases numbered 6, after V lost 5 bases and J lost 4 bases. The germline V gene has CDR1 MNHEY and CDR2 SMNVEV (reference sequence). Here the CDR3 DNA reads TGTGCCAGCAGTACCGGACAGGGTATCTATGGCTACACCTTC. Amino acid sequence: CASSTGQGIYGYTF.

Notes on this clone: The germline gene is not matched at one end of the junction; a read error may be the cause. The CDR3 coding sequence is TGTGCCAGCAGTGAAGAGGCACTCCTAAGGGTTTTT. The encoded protein is CASSEEALLRVF. The chain has TRBV2 and TRBJ1-4; unclear D gene. CDR1 and CDR2 (germline): SNHLY, FYNNEI. The CDR3 consists of 12 residues.

The CDR3 reads CATSRDLGQGGQPQHF. CDR3 sequence (DNA): TGTGCCACCAGCAGAGATTTAGGACAGGGCGGTCAGCCCCAGCATTTT. V is TRBV15 and J is TRBJ1-5; TRBD1 matches at 8 bases. V was clipped by 0 bases and J by 6 bases; unmatched bases: 7. The germline CDR1 and CDR2 sequences are LNHNV and YYDKDF (reference sequence). The CDR3 is made up of 16 amino acids.

The table lists this clone with a count of one. The rearrangement uses TRBV5-1 and TRBJ2-7; no reliable D call. V lost 3 bases and J 4 bases, leaving 8 bases between the germline ends. The germline gives CDR1 SGHRS, CDR2 YFSETQ. CDR3 size: 12 residues. This CDR3 is CASSSDSYEQYF. For the CDR3, the DNA is TGCGCCAGCAGCTCCGACTCATACGAGCAGTACTTC. The entire variable domain, with the rest obtained from reference TRBV5-1 and TRBJ2-7, is as follows: KAGVTQTPRYLIKTRGQQVTLSCSPISGHRSVSWYQQTPGQGLQFLFEYFSETQRNKGNFPGRFSGRQFSNSRSEMNVSTLELGDSALYLCASSSDSYEQYFGPGTRLTVT.

In DNA form, the CDR3 reads TGTGCCTGGAGCCGACTAGCGGGGGGTCAAGAGACCCAGTACTTC. It translates to CAWSRLAGGQETQYF. The chain links TRBV30 to TRBJ2-5; TRBD2 matches 13 bases. Looked up from germline, CDR1 is GTSNPN and CDR2 is SVGIG (reference sequence). This CDR3 region has 15 residues. Losses at the gene ends were 3 bases for V and 2 bases for J; bases not matched to a gene: 3. Variable domain in full (rest from reference TRBV30 and TRBJ2-5): SQTIHQWPATLVQPVGSPLSLECTVEGTSNPNLYWYRQAAGRGLQLLFYSVGIGQISSEVPQNLSASRPQDRQFILSSKKLLLSDSGFYLCAWSRLAGGQETQYFGPGTRLLVL.

This chain connects TRBV27 to TRBJ2-5; TRBD1 matches 9 bases. Germline loops: CDR1 MNHEY, CDR2 SMNVEV (reference sequence). This CDR3 has 15 residues. After removal of 7 bases from V and 1 base from J, the junction contained 7 bases not matched to a gene. The CDR3 DNA reads TGTGCCAGCAATCCTTACAGGGGGCTCCAAGAGACCCAGTACTTC. Protein product: CASNPYRGLQETQYF.

The genes are TRBV24-1 and TRBJ1-6; D remains unclear. V was shortened by 10 bases and J by 13 bases, with 4 bases between the two germline ends. This CDR3 region has 8 residues. Germline CDR1 is KGHDR and CDR2 is SFDVKD. The CDR3 here is CATHPLHF. The CDR3 DNA reads as TGTGCCACTCACCCCCTCCACTTT.

Only one count was recorded for this clone. This chain uses TRBV6-2 or TRBV6-3 with TRBJ2-7; D possibly corresponds to TRBD2 (5 bases). V was cut by 5 bases and J by 3 bases, with 17 bases left in between. The CDR3 extends over 15 amino acids. Germline lookup yields CDR1 MNHEY and CDR2 SVGEGT. CDR3 DNA: TGTGCCAGCAGTCACCAGAGAGCGGATATCTACGAGCAGTACTTC. It yields the protein CASSHQRADIYEQYF.

The rearrangement joins TRBV19 to TRBJ2-1; D is uncertain. The V and J ends lost 1 base and 5 bases respectively, with 6 bases between them. The CDR3 runs to 13 residues. The germline V gene has CDR1 LNHDA and CDR2 SQIVND (reference sequence). CDR3 loop: CASSIAPDNEQFF. As DNA, the CDR3 is TGTGCCAGTAGTATAGCACCCGACAATGAGCAGTTCTTC.